This note documents a single T cell receptor beta chain sequence. The antigen is not known. TCRdb keeps only in-frame clones here, not all; method: immunoSEQ multiplex PCR. The sample yields 500,000 to 700,000 clones, 85% to 95% seen once. CD8 cells classed as naive were CD45RO-negative and positively selected for CCR7, excluding terminally differentiated effector memory CD45RA+ cells. The source of the sample is a study of shared clonotypes between healthy human individuals. Whole-study findings and limits: Donor clonotype sharing was expected to depend on sequencing depth.

The CDR3 loop spans 16 amino acids. CDR1 and CDR2 (germline): SGHVS, FQNEAQ. The trim removed 4 bases at V and 6 bases at J, leaving 8 bases unmatched. The receptor was isolated from a woman in her thirties in good health. Sequencing input: naive CD8+ T cells sorted from blood. The genes are TRBV7-8 and TRBJ1-4, with 10 positions matching TRBD1. In DNA form, the CDR3 reads TGTGCCAGCAGCTCCCCGGGACAGGGGCGAGATGAAAAACTGTTTTTT. Translated: CASSSPGQGRDEKLFF.